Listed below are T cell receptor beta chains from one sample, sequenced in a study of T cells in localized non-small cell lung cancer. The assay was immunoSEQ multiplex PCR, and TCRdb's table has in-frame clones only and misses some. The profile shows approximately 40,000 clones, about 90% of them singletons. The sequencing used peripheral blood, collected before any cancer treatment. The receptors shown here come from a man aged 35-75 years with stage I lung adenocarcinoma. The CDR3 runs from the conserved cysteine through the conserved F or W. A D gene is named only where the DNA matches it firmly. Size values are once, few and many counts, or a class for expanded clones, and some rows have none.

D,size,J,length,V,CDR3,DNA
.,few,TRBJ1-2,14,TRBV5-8,CASSYRTPQYGYTF,TGTGCCAGCAGCTACCGGACTCCGCAGTATGGCTACACCTTC
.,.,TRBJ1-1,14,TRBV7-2,CASSSSPLNTEAFF,TGTGCCAGCAGCTCAAGTCCCCTGAACACTGAAGCTTTCTTT
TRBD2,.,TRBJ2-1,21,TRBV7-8,CASSLGVGGLAGTHSYNEQFF,TGTGCCAGCAGCTTAGGGGTGGGGGGACTAGCGGGAACTCACTCCTACAATGAGCAGTTCTTC
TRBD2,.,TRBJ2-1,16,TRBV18,CASSRASGSSYNEQFF,TGTGCCAGCTCCCGCGCTAGCGGGAGTTCCTACAATGAGCAGTTCTTC
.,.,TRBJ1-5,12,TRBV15,CATSRDSQPQHF,TGTGCCACCAGCAGAGACAGCCAGCCCCAGCATTTT
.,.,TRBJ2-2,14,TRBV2,CASNGGGDTGELFF,TGTGCCAGCAACGGGGGAGGTGACACCGGGGAGCTGTTTTTT
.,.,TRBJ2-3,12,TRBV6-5,CATAGSTDTQYF,TGTGCCACCGCGGGTTCCACAGATACGCAGTATTTT
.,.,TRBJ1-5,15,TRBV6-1,CASSPGPDPSGPQHF,TGTGCCAGCAGTCCTGGACCCGACCCCAGTGGGCCCCAGCATTTT
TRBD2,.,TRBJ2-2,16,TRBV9,CASSLRLAGDTGELFF,TGTGCCAGCAGCCTAAGACTAGCGGGAGACACCGGGGAGCTGTTTTTT
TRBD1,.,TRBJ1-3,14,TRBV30,CAWRNRGLENTIYF,TGTGCCTGGAGAAACAGGGGGCTCGAAAACACCATATATTTT
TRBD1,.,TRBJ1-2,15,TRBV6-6,CASSLDRALTYGYTF,TGTGCCAGCAGCCTCGACAGGGCTCTTACCTATGGCTACACCTTC
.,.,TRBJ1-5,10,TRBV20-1,CSAGNQPQHF,TGCAGTGCGGGCAATCAGCCCCAGCATTTT
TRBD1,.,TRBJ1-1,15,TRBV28,CASRGTGTANTEAFF,TGTGCCAGCAGGGGGACCGGGACAGCGAACACTGAAGCTTTCTTT
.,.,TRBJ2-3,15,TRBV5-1,CASSPLAASTDTQYF,TGCGCCAGCAGCCCCCTTGCGGCTAGCACAGATACGCAGTATTTT
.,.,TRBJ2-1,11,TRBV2,CASREIGEQFF,TGTGCCAGCAGGGAGATAGGGGAGCAGTTCTTC
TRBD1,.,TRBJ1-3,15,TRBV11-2,CASSLGDRVGNTIYF,TGTGCCAGCAGCTTAGGGGACAGGGTCGGAAACACCATATATTTT
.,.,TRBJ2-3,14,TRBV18,CASSADSPTDTQYF,TGTGCCAGCTCAGCAGACAGCCCCACAGATACGCAGTATTTT
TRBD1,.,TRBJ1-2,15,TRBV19,CASSIRDRQRDGYTF,TGTGCCAGTAGTATCCGGGACAGGCAGAGGGATGGCTACACCTTC
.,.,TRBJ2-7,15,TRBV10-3,CAISGHTGVPVEQYF,TGTGCCATCAGTGGTCATACGGGAGTTCCGGTCGAGCAGTACTTC
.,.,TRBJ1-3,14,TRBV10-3,CAITRSQTGNTIYF,TGTGCCATCACGAGGAGCCAGACTGGAAACACCATATATTTT
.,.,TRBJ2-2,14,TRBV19,CASTVTGDTGELFF,TGTGCCAGTACGGTAACAGGTGACACCGGGGAGCTGTTTTTT
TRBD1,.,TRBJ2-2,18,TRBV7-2,CASSLRTGGVQDTGELFF,TGTGCCAGCAGCCTACGGACAGGGGGCGTACAGGACACCGGGGAGCTGTTTTTT
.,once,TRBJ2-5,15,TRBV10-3,CAISERVTGQETQYF,TGTGCCATCAGTGAAAGGGTCACAGGACAAGAGACCCAGTACTTC
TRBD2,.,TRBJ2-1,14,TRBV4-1,CASSPGLAGNEQFF,TGCGCCAGCAGCCCGGGACTAGCGGGAAATGAGCAGTTCTTC
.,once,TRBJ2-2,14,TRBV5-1,CASSLVQNTGELFF,TGCGCCAGCAGCTTGGTTCAAAACACCGGGGAGCTGTTTTTT
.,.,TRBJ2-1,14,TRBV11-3,CASSLSSSYNEQFF,TGTGCCAGCAGCTTAAGTAGCTCCTACAATGAGCAGTTCTTC
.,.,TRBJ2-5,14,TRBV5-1,CASSLSRGRETQYF,TGCGCCAGCAGCTTAAGCAGGGGTCGGGAGACCCAGTACTTC
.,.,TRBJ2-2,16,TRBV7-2,CASSKTGFLNTGELFF,TGTGCCAGCAGCAAAACAGGTTTCCTGAACACCGGGGAGCTGTTTTTT
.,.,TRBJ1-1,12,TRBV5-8,CASSYRRYEAFF,TGTGCCAGCAGCTATAGGAGATATGAAGCTTTCTTT
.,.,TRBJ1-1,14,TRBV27,CASSEQGGGTEAFF,TGTGCCAGCAGCGAACAGGGTGGTGGTACTGAAGCTTTCTTT
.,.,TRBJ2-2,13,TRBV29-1,CSVGAQQTGELFF,TGCAGCGTTGGTGCCCAACAAACCGGGGAGCTGTTTTTT
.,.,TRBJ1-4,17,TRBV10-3,CAISESTRGATNEKLFF,TGTGCCATCAGTGAGTCGACTCGCGGAGCAACTAATGAAAAACTGTTTTTT
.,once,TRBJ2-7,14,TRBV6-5,CASSYSFGIHEQYF,TGTGCCAGCAGTTACTCTTTCGGGATCCACGAGCAGTACTTC
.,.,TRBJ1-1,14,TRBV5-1,CASSPLEGNTEAFF,TGCGCCAGCAGCCCCCTAGAAGGGAACACTGAAGCTTTCTTT
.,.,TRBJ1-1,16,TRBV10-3,CAIRKTQGGENTEAFF,TGTGCCATCAGGAAAACACAAGGGGGGGAAAACACTGAAGCTTTCTTT
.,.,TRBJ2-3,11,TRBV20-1,CSAPGWDTQYF,TGCAGTGCGCCCGGGTGGGATACGCAGTATTTT
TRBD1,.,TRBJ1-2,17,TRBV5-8,CASRRGPGGRAGDGYTF,TGTGCCAGCAGGCGCGGTCCAGGGGGCCGCGCGGGGGATGGCTACACCTTC
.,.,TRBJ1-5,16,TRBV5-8,CASSLRAGAENQPQHF,TGTGCCAGCAGCTTGAGGGCAGGGGCTGAGAATCAGCCCCAGCATTTT
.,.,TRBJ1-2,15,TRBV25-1,CASSGSGPPRGGYTF,TGTGCCAGCAGTGGGAGTGGACCTCCCCGAGGAGGCTACACCTTC
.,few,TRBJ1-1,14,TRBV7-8,CASSLKGPGTEAFF,TGTGCCAGCAGCTTAAAGGGACCCGGGACTGAAGCTTTCTTT
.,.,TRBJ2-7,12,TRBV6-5,CASGRTLYEQYF,TGTGCCAGCGGCCGGACACTATACGAGCAGTACTTC
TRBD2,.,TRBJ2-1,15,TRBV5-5,CASSLGGGGLDEQFF,TGTGCCAGCAGCTTGGGTGGCGGGGGGCTCGATGAGCAGTTCTTC
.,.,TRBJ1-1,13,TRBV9,CASSVDGWAEAFF,TGTGCCAGCAGCGTAGATGGGTGGGCTGAAGCTTTCTTT
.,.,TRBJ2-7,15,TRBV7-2,CASSLEGWGPYEQYF,TGTGCCAGCAGCTTAGAAGGCTGGGGTCCATACGAGCAGTACTTC
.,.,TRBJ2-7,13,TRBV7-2,CASSPGRNYEQYF,TGTGCCAGCAGCCCGGGACGGAACTACGAGCAGTACTTC
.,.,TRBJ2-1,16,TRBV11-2,CASSLLRGRTYNEQFF,TGTGCCAGCAGCTTATTGAGGGGAAGGACCTACAATGAGCAGTTCTTC
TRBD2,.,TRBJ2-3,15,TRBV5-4,CASSLDAGVTDTQYF,TGTGCCAGCAGCTTGGACGCGGGAGTGACAGATACGCAGTATTTT
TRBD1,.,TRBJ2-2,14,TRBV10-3,CAITAGQGTGELFF,TGTGCCATCACCGCTGGACAGGGGACCGGGGAGCTGTTTTTT